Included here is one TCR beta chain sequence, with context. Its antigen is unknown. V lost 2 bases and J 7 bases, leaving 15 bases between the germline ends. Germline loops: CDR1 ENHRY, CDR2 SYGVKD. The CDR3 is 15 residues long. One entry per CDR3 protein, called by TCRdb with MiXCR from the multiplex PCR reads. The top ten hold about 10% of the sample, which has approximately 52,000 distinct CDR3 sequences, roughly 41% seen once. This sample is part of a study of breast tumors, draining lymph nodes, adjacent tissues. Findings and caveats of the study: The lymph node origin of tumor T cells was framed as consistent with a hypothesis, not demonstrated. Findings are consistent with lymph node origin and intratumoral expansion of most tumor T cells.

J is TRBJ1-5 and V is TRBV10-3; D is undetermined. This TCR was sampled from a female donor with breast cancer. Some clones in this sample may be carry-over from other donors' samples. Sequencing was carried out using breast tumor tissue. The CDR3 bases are TGTGCCATCAGTGAGAAGGACTGTAGGGAGCAGCCCCAGCATTTT. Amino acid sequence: CAISEKDCREQPQHF.